This TCR beta chain was documented in a study of OX40 agonist ivuxolimab in advanced cancers. Data came from immunoSEQ multiplex PCR; TCRdb stores just in-frame clones and leaves some out. This table has fewer than 120,000 clones, about nine tenths appearing once. Germline V gene data show CDR1 as MNHEY and CDR2 as SVGAGI. This CDR3 comprises 14 residues. The V gene lost 6 bases and the J gene lost 0 bases, with 11 bases spanning the gap. If patients had autoimmune disease history or systemic immunosuppression, they were excluded. This sequence joins TRBV6-5 and TRBJ1-1, with D unclear. Sequenced here: CD4+ or CD8+ T cells sorted from blood, sampled in a trial of the OX40 agonist ivuxolimab. This TCR derives from an adult with an advanced solid tumor such as melanoma, head and neck, liver or kidney cancer. CDR3 protein: CASSRPGLNTEAFF. The CDR3 bases are TGTGCCAGCAGCCGACCTGGACTGAACACTGAAGCTTTCTTT.